In this sample, the clone carrying this TCR beta chain turned up many times. Its specificity is unknown. V was pared by 5 bases and J by 7 bases, with 3 bases of the junction left unmatched. CDR3 length: 13 amino acids. Germline lookup yields CDR1 SGHTA and CDR2 FQGTGA. Patients aged 18 to 65 had newly diagnosed hyperthyroidism of under 2 months' duration. Each 10 ml fresh peripheral blood draw supplied the PBMCs. The data belong to a study of T cells in Graves' hyperthyroidism and ophthalmopathy. Study results and limitations: Blood shared most expanded thyroid clonotypes above 0.001. Ophthalmopathy prediction by the model preceded onset by a median about 6.3 months.

The CDR3 regions of TCR beta were amplified from RNA transcripts. HTBI primers were the set used in a first-round RT-PCR of the TCR CDR3. TCRdb itself ran the multiplex PCR reads through MiXCR, one entry per CDR3 protein. The sample lists a few hundred thousand distinct CDR3 sequences, around 19% occurring once. The chain couples TRBV7-3 to TRBJ2-1; TRBD1 agrees at 9 bases. The clonotype originates from a man aged 35 to 55 with Graves' hyperthyroidism. The sequencing input was blood. DNA of the CDR3: TGTGCCAGCAGCATCGGACAGGGGAATGAGCAGTTCTTC. Translating it yields CASSIGQGNEQFF.